The rows below give T cell receptor beta chains drawn from one sample of a study of blood T cell repertoires in COVID-19. The protocol was immunoSEQ multiplex PCR, while the TCRdb copy is restricted to in-frame clones and leaves out a portion. The sample includes approximately 440,000 clones, approximately 90% of them seen just once. The sequenced sample consisted of peripheral blood. The receptors stem from a woman between 45 and 65 years old with COVID-19, enrolled during active disease. Both conserved end residues are part of each CDR3. A D gene is named only where the DNA matches it firmly. The size of a clone is reported for some rows only, either as once, few or many, or as a class for expanded clones.

D gene: TRBD1
V gene: TRBV30
J gene: TRBJ1-6
clone size: .
CDR3 protein: CAWTTQGARPYNSPLHF
CDR3 DNA: TGTGCCTGGACGACGCAGGGGGCGAGGCCCTATAATTCACCCCTCCACTTT

D gene: .
V gene: TRBV9
J gene: TRBJ2-6
clone size: .
CDR3 protein: CASAREGWSGANVLTF
CDR3 DNA: TGTGCCAGCGCTCGAGAGGGTTGGTCTGGGGCCAACGTCCTGACTTTC

D gene: .
V gene: TRBV3-1/TRBV3-2
J gene: TRBJ2-2
clone size: .
CDR3 protein: CASSQERLNTGELFF
CDR3 DNA: TGTGCCAGCAGCCAAGAGCGGCTGAACACCGGGGAGCTGTTTTTT

D gene: TRBD1
V gene: TRBV5-6
J gene: TRBJ2-7
clone size: .
CDR3 protein: CASSPTGVGNSYEQYF
CDR3 DNA: TGTGCCAGCAGCCCTACAGGGGTTGGAAACTCCTACGAGCAGTACTTC

D gene: .
V gene: TRBV11-1
J gene: TRBJ2-1
clone size: .
CDR3 protein: CASSFQGQPPADEQFF
CDR3 DNA: TGTGCCAGCAGCTTTCAAGGACAGCCACCTGCGGATGAGCAGTTCTTC

D gene: .
V gene: TRBV5-1
J gene: TRBJ2-3
clone size: .
CDR3 protein: CASRRLEGTDTQYF
CDR3 DNA: TGCGCCAGCAGGCGGCTAGAGGGCACAGATACGCAGTATTTT

D gene: TRBD2
V gene: TRBV4-2
J gene: TRBJ2-5
clone size: once
CDR3 protein: CASSKTSGAQETQYF
CDR3 DNA: TGTGCCAGCAGTAAGACTAGCGGGGCGCAAGAGACCCAGTACTTC

D gene: TRBD1
V gene: TRBV6-5
J gene: TRBJ2-7
clone size: .
CDR3 protein: CASRRSGQALYEQYF
CDR3 DNA: TGTGCCAGCAGACGCTCGGGACAGGCACTCTACGAGCAGTACTTC

D gene: .
V gene: TRBV12-3/TRBV12-4
J gene: TRBJ2-5
clone size: .
CDR3 protein: CASRFGGEETQYF
CDR3 DNA: TGTGCCAGCAGGTTTGGAGGGGAAGAGACCCAGTACTTC

D gene: .
V gene: TRBV12-3/TRBV12-4
J gene: TRBJ2-1
clone size: .
CDR3 protein: CASSLERNEQFF
CDR3 DNA: TGTGCCAGCAGTTTAGAGAGAAATGAGCAGTTCTTC

D gene: TRBD1
V gene: TRBV3-1/TRBV3-2
J gene: TRBJ2-1
clone size: .
CDR3 protein: CASSQALPGQGTNEQFF
CDR3 DNA: TGTGCCAGCAGCCAAGCGCTACCGGGACAGGGCACCAATGAGCAGTTCTTC

D gene: .
V gene: TRBV7-9
J gene: TRBJ1-2
clone size: .
CDR3 protein: CATFGGARGYTF
CDR3 DNA: TGTGCCACCTTTGGGGGGGCTCGTGGCTACACCTTC

D gene: .
V gene: TRBV10-2
J gene: TRBJ2-5
clone size: .
CDR3 protein: CASSESSGETQYF
CDR3 DNA: TGCGCCAGCAGTGAGTCTTCGGGGGAGACCCAGTACTTC

D gene: .
V gene: TRBV6-2/TRBV6-3
J gene: TRBJ2-4
clone size: .
CDR3 protein: CASSRDGKNIQYF
CDR3 DNA: TGTGCCAGCAGCCGCGACGGGAAAAACATTCAGTACTTC

D gene: .
V gene: TRBV7-9
J gene: TRBJ1-2
clone size: .
CDR3 protein: CASSLGAPSPMGYTF
CDR3 DNA: TGTGCCAGCAGCTTAGGCGCTCCGAGCCCTATGGGCTACACCTTC

D gene: .
V gene: TRBV6-5
J gene: TRBJ1-2
clone size: .
CDR3 protein: CASAGQTYYGYTF
CDR3 DNA: TGTGCCAGCGCCGGACAGACCTATTATGGCTACACCTTC

D gene: TRBD1
V gene: TRBV27
J gene: TRBJ1-2
clone size: .
CDR3 protein: CASSTIRGSGYGYTF
CDR3 DNA: TGTGCCAGCAGCACTATCAGGGGGTCCGGCTATGGCTACACCTTC

D gene: .
V gene: TRBV19
J gene: TRBJ1-5
clone size: .
CDR3 protein: CASSSEWGGYQPQHF
CDR3 DNA: TGTGCCAGTAGTAGCGAATGGGGGGGGTATCAGCCCCAGCATTTT

D gene: .
V gene: TRBV29-1
J gene: TRBJ1-2
clone size: many
CDR3 protein: CSVYNGDYGYTF
CDR3 DNA: TGCAGCGTCTACAACGGAGACTATGGCTACACCTTC

D gene: TRBD1
V gene: TRBV7-9
J gene: TRBJ1-2
clone size: .
CDR3 protein: CASSLFGSGQGASGYTF
CDR3 DNA: TGTGCCAGCAGCTTGTTCGGATCCGGACAGGGGGCGAGTGGCTACACCTTC

D gene: .
V gene: TRBV18
J gene: TRBJ1-4
clone size: .
CDR3 protein: CASSSNSSTNEKLFF
CDR3 DNA: TGTGCCAGCTCATCCAACAGTTCAACTAATGAAAAACTGTTTTTT

D gene: TRBD1
V gene: TRBV19
J gene: TRBJ1-4
clone size: .
CDR3 protein: CASSLQTGGEKLFF
CDR3 DNA: TGTGCCAGTAGTCTGCAGACAGGGGGCGAAAAACTGTTTTTT

D gene: TRBD2
V gene: TRBV5-6
J gene: TRBJ2-3
clone size: .
CDR3 protein: CASSLLLQRGGPWQDTQYF
CDR3 DNA: TGTGCCAGCAGCCTCCTACTTCAGCGGGGGGGCCCATGGCAAGATACGCAGTATTTT

D gene: TRBD2
V gene: TRBV5-1
J gene: TRBJ2-7
clone size: once
CDR3 protein: CASSLLAGTQPEQYF
CDR3 DNA: TGCGCCAGCAGCTTATTAGCGGGGACTCAGCCAGAGCAGTACTTC

D gene: .
V gene: TRBV2
J gene: TRBJ1-6
clone size: .
CDR3 protein: CASSEGASRRSPLHF
CDR3 DNA: TGTGCCAGCAGTGAAGGGGCGTCCCGGAGGTCACCCCTCCACTTT

D gene: TRBD1
V gene: TRBV6-2/TRBV6-3
J gene: TRBJ1-1
clone size: .
CDR3 protein: CASIPQGDTEAFF
CDR3 DNA: TGTGCCAGCATCCCACAGGGGGACACTGAAGCTTTCTTT

D gene: TRBD2
V gene: TRBV7-2
J gene: TRBJ2-2
clone size: .
CDR3 protein: CASSPSLATGELFF
CDR3 DNA: TGTGCCAGCAGCCCGTCACTAGCGACCGGGGAGCTGTTTTTT

D gene: TRBD1
V gene: TRBV4-1
J gene: TRBJ1-2
clone size: .
CDR3 protein: CASSQWKGQGSYTF
CDR3 DNA: TGCGCCAGCAGCCAATGGAAGGGACAGGGCAGCTACACCTTC

D gene: TRBD1
V gene: TRBV5-6
J gene: TRBJ1-2
clone size: .
CDR3 protein: CASSRGQVYGYTF
CDR3 DNA: TGTGCCAGCAGCCGGGGACAGGTTTATGGCTACACCTTC

D gene: TRBD1
V gene: TRBV19
J gene: TRBJ1-2
clone size: .
CDR3 protein: CASRPKGTGRGYTF
CDR3 DNA: TGTGCCAGTAGACCAAAGGGGACAGGGCGCGGCTACACCTTC

D gene: .
V gene: TRBV18
J gene: TRBJ2-5
clone size: .
CDR3 protein: CASSPYQGETQYF
CDR3 DNA: TGTGCCAGCTCACCATACCAGGGGGAGACCCAGTACTTC

D gene: TRBD1
V gene: TRBV19
J gene: TRBJ2-5
clone size: .
CDR3 protein: CASSRDRQETQYF
CDR3 DNA: TGTGCCAGTAGTAGGGACAGACAAGAGACCCAGTACTTC

D gene: TRBD1
V gene: TRBV5-4
J gene: TRBJ2-3
clone size: .
CDR3 protein: CASSLATGVVTDTQYF
CDR3 DNA: TGTGCCAGCAGCTTGGCCACAGGGGTGGTGACAGATACGCAGTATTTT

D gene: TRBD2
V gene: TRBV9
J gene: TRBJ2-2
clone size: .
CDR3 protein: CASSHPGGTGELFF
CDR3 DNA: TGTGCCAGCAGCCATCCGGGGGGGACCGGGGAGCTGTTTTTT

D gene: TRBD1
V gene: TRBV6-5
J gene: TRBJ2-7
clone size: .
CDR3 protein: CASSYGTGTYEQYF
CDR3 DNA: TGTGCCAGCAGTTACGGGACAGGGACCTACGAGCAGTACTTC